What follows are 5 T cell receptor beta chains derived from one specimen sequenced in a study of T cell repertoires in cytomegalovirus infection. TCRdb called the reads again in MiXCR, with one record for every CDR3 protein. The sample consists of 150,000 to 190,000 distinct CDR3 sequences, roughly a quarter of them appearing once. Sequences were obtained from PBMCs. These receptors all stem from a human donor in good health (CMV status not recorded). Some clones in this sample may be carry-over from other donors' samples.

This clonotype has a handful of counts. The genes are TRBV7-9 and TRBJ2-1; tentatively, D is TRBD2 (5 bases). The CDR3 covers 14 residues. V was cut by 8 bases and J by 2 bases, with 13 bases left in between. CDR1 and CDR2 (germline): SEHNR, FQNEAQ (reference sequence). CDR3 loop: CASADAGAYNEQFF. The CDR3 DNA sequence: TGTGCCAGCGCTGATGCGGGTGCCTACAATGAGCAGTTCTTC.

The chain links TRBV6-2 or TRBV6-3 to TRBJ2-1; D gene ambiguous. Germline V CDR1 and CDR2: MNHEY, SVGEGT. Trimming pared 4 bases from V and 0 bases from J, leaving 7 bases between. The CDR3 runs 14 residues. The CDR3 DNA is TGTGCCAGCAGTTCAGGTTTCTCCTACAATGAGCAGTTCTTC. Its protein product is CASSSGFSYNEQFF.

The chain is built from TRBV12-3 or TRBV12-4 and TRBJ2-5; TRBD1 agrees at 9 bases. The V and J ends lost 4 bases and 1 base, in that order; junction bases with no gene match: 4. This CDR3 has 15 amino acids. CDR3 region: CASSSGQGTQETQYF. Here the CDR3 DNA reads TGTGCCAGCAGTTCCGGACAGGGGACCCAAGAGACCCAGTACTTC.

The rearrangement links TRBV10-3 to TRBJ1-5; 8 positions agree with TRBD1. Trimming removed 9 bases from V and 6 bases from J; junction bases left unmatched: 7. Germline V CDR1 and CDR2: ENHRY, SYGVKD. The CDR3 has 13 amino acids. The CDR3 spells CAINRGMGQPQHF. CDR3 DNA: TGTGCCATAAACAGGGGGATGGGTCAGCCCCAGCATTTT.

This clonotype occurred many times. The chain has TRBV11-2 and TRBJ2-5; possible D gene TRBD1, 6 bases. V lost 6 bases, J lost 2 bases, and 13 bases lay in between. This CDR3 comprises 14 residues. The germline gives CDR1 SGHAT, CDR2 FQNNGV. The CDR3 here is CASRFQGGQETQYF. The DNA for the CDR3 is TGTGCCAGCAGATTCCAAGGGGGTCAAGAGACCCAGTACTTC.